This TCR beta chain derives from a study of blood T cell repertoires in COVID-19. At the level of the study: There were acute and convalescent COVID-19 samples, and they came from the United States, Italy and Spain. In each case, the material was cDNA or gDNA derived from T cells, B-cell-depleted T cells, or PBMCs.

Source study methods: By means of reference gene primer amplification, nucleated cell counts were estimated. The protocol was immunoSEQ multiplex PCR, while the TCRdb copy is restricted to in-frame clones and leaves out a portion. V, J and clone size are taken as reported in that table, and D and trimming were inferred from the DNA itself. The table has 85,000 to 120,000 clones, around 90% seen once. This clonotype was obtained from a man aged 45-60 years with active COVID-19. The sequenced material came from peripheral blood.

CDR3 loop: CASSLARSLSSYNSPLHF. CDR3 DNA: TGTGCCAGCAGCTTAGCGAGGTCCCTCAGCTCCTATAATTCACCCCTCCACTTT. The rearrangement uses TRBV7-9 and TRBJ1-6, with unresolved D. V shed 0 bases and J shed 0 bases, with 12 bases lying between them. The CDR3 is 18 amino acids. Germline V CDR1 and CDR2: SEHNR, FQNEAQ (reference sequence).